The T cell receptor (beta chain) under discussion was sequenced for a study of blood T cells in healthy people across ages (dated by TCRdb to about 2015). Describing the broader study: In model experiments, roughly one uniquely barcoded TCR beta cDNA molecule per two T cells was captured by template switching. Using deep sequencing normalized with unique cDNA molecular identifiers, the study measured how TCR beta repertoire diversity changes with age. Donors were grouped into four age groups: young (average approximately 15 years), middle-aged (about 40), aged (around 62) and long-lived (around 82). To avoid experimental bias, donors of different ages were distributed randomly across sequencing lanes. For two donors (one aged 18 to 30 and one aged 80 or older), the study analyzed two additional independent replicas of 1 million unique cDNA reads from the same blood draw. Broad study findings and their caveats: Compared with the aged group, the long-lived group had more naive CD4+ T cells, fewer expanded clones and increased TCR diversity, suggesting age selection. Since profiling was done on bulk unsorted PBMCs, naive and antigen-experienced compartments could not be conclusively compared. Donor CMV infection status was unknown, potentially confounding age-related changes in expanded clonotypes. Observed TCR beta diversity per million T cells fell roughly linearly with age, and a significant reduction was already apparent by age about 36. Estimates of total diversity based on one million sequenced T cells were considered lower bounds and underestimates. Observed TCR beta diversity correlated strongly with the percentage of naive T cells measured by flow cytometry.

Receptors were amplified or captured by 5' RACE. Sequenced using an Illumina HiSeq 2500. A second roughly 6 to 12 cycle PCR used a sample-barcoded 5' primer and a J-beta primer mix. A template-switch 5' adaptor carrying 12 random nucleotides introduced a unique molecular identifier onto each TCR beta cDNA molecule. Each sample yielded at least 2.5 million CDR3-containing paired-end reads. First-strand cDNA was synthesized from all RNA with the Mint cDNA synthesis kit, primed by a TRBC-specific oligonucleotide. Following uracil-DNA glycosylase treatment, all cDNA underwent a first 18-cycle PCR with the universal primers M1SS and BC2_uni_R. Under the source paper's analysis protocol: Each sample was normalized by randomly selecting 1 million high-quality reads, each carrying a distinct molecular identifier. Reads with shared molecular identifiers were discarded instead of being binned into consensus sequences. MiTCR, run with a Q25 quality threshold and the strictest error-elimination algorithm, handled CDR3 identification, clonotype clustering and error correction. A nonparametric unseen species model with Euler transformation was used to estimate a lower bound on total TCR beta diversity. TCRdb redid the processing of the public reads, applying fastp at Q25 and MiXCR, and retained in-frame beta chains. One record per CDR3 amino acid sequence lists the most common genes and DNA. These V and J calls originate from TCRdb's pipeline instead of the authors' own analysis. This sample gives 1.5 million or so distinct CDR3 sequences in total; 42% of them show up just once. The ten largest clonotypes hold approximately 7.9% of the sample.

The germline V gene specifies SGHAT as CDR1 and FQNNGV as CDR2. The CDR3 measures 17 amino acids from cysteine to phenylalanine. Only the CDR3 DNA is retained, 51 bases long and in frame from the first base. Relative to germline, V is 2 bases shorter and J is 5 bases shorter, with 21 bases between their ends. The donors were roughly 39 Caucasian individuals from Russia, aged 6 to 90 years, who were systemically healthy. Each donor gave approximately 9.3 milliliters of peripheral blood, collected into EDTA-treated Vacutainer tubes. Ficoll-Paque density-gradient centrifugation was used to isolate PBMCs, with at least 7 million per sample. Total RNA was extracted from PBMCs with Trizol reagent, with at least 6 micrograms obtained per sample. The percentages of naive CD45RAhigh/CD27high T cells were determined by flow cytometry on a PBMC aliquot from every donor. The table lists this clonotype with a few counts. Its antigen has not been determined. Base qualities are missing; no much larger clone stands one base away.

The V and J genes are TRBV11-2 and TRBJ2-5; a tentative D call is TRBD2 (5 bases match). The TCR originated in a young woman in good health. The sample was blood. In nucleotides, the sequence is TGTGCCAGCAGCTTAATCCTGATGAGGGAGAGTGCGGAGACCCAGTACTTC. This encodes CASSLILMRESAETQYF. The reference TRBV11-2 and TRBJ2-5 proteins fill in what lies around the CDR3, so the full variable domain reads EAGVAQSPRYKIIEKRQSVAFWCNPISGHATLYWYQQILGQGPKLLIQFQNNGVVDDSQLPKDRFSAERLKGVDSTLKIQPAKLEDSAVYLCASSLILMRESAETQYFGPGTRLLVL.